The next 29 T cell receptor beta chains were all read from a single sample in a study of CD8 T cells in ankylosing spondylitis. Notes on the study in general: What appeared characteristic of ankylosing spondylitis blood was a TCR beta motif of eight highly homologous variants.

Their antigen targets remain unknown. TCRdb called the 5' RACE reads again in MiXCR, with one record for every CDR3 protein. The sample has around 770,000 distinct CDR3 sequences, 15% to 20% seen once. The sequenced sample consisted of blood, either unsorted or a sorted T cell fraction (not recorded which). These receptor sequences come from a male donor with ankylosing spondylitis.

The chain employs TRBV27 and TRBJ2-2; D might be TRBD1 (6 bases). V was cut by 5 bases and J by 5 bases, with 15 bases left in between. The CDR3 spans 15 residues. Germline CDR1 and CDR2: MNHEY and SMNVEV (reference sequence). This CDR3 is CASSPLTGQTGELFF. The CDR3 region has the DNA TGTGCCAGCAGTCCGCTGACAGGCCAAACCGGGGAGCTGTTTTTT.

This clonotype has only a few counts. J is TRBJ1-6 and V is TRBV12-3 or TRBV12-4, with 7 positions matching TRBD1. Losses at the gene ends were 6 bases for V and 9 bases for J; bases not matched to a gene: 8. The CDR3 runs 14 residues. CDR3 sequence: CASRLTAGGSPLHF. CDR3 coding DNA: TGTGCCAGCAGGCTTACCGCAGGGGGTTCACCCCTCCACTTT.

This clonotype was seen only a few times. The chain is built from TRBV6-5 and TRBJ2-6, with D possibly being TRBD2 (6 bases). The V and J ends lost 4 bases and 4 bases respectively, with 14 bases between them. The CDR3 runs 16 residues. CDR1 is MNHEY, CDR2 SVGAGI, per germline. In nucleotides, the CDR3 is TGTGCCAGCAGTTCCATCGGGAGTACGGGGGCCAACGTCCTGACTTTC. It encodes CASSSIGSTGANVLTF.

This clonotype was seen just once. V is TRBV29-1 and J is TRBJ2-3, with 7 positions matching TRBD2. CDR3 length: 13 amino acids. J was trimmed by 6 bases and V by 6 bases; bases with no gene match: 9. Germline V CDR1 and CDR2: SQVTM, ANQGSEA. This CDR3 reads CSVLGGLLDTQYF. CDR3 DNA: TGCAGCGTGCTGGGAGGGCTTCTGGATACGCAGTATTTT.

The genes are TRBV6-1 and TRBJ2-7; D unresolved. The germline V gene has CDR1 MNHNS and CDR2 SASEGT. CDR3 length: 13 amino acids. V lost 5 bases and J 4 bases, leaving 12 bases between the germline ends. This chain's CDR3 is CASSTGPRYEQYF. DNA of the CDR3: TGTGCCAGCAGTACCGGACCGAGATACGAGCAGTACTTC.

This clonotype was seen more than once but under ten times. The chain has TRBV15 and TRBJ2-7; 13 positions agree with TRBD2. CDR3 size: 15 residues. V lost 3 bases to trimming and J lost 5 bases; unmatched junction nucleotides: 4. Germline V gene sequence: CDR1 LNHNV, CDR2 YYDKDF (reference sequence). In DNA, the CDR3 is TGTGCCACCAGCAGCAGACTAGCGGGAGGCCACGAGCAGTACTTC. Translated: CATSSRLAGGHEQYF. Drawing the rest from reference TRBV15 and TRBJ2-7, the complete variable domain is DAMVIQNPRYQVTQFGKPVTLSCSQTLNHNVMYWYQQKSSQAPKLLFHYYDKDFNNEADTPDNFQSRRPNTSFCFLDIRSPGLGDTAMYLCATSSRLAGGHEQYFGPGTRLTVT.

This rearrangement joins TRBV24-1 to TRBJ2-2; D may be TRBD2 (6 bases). Germline lookup yields CDR1 KGHDR and CDR2 SFDVKD. The V gene lost 9 bases and the J gene lost 4 bases, with 11 bases spanning the gap. This CDR3 has 13 residues. As DNA, the CDR3 is TGTGCCACCGGAGGGGATGGCACCGGGGAGCTGTTTTTT. It specifies CATGGDGTGELFF.

This clonotype was detected a few times. J is TRBJ2-1 and V is TRBV7-9; TRBD2 matches at 7 bases. The germline V gene has CDR1 SEHNR and CDR2 FQNEAQ (reference sequence). Trimming took 5 bases from V and 0 from J; bases not matched to a gene: 4. This CDR3 region has 15 residues. The CDR3 sequence is CASSTRDYSYNEQFF. CDR3 bases: TGTGCCAGCAGCACCCGGGACTACTCCTACAATGAGCAGTTCTTC.

This clonotype was seen a handful of times. V and J are TRBV12-3 or TRBV12-4 and TRBJ1-5, with D unresolved. The CDR3 extends over 15 amino acids. V lost 6 bases, J lost 1 base, and 13 bases lay in between. The CDR3 here is CASSNEVLSNQPQHF. The CDR3 bases are TGTGCCAGCAGCAACGAGGTCCTGAGCAATCAGCCCCAGCATTTT.

V and J are TRBV12-3 or TRBV12-4 and TRBJ1-5; no definite D call. The CDR3 loop spans 12 amino acids. The V and J ends lost 10 bases and 2 bases respectively, with 9 bases between them. DNA for the CDR3: TGTGCCACCCTGTATGGCAATCAGCCCCAGCATTTT. Protein: CATLYGNQPQHF.

This clonotype was found a few times. V and J are TRBV18 and TRBJ2-5, with TRBD1 matching 7 bases. This CDR3 is built from 15 residues. Germline V CDR1 and CDR2: KGHSH, LQKENI. V gave up 8 bases and J gave up 4 bases; unmatched junction bases: 13. The CDR3 DNA is TGTGCCAGCGTAGAGACCGGGACAGTCGGAGAGACCCAGTACTTC. Amino acid sequence: CASVETGTVGETQYF.

Only a few counts were recorded for this clonotype. The chain links TRBV6-1 to TRBJ2-7, with a tentative D call TRBD1 (5 bases). The CDR3 runs 14 residues. The germline gives CDR1 MNHNS, CDR2 SASEGT. V lost 3 bases, J lost 6 bases, and 15 bases lay in between. The CDR3 nucleotides are TGTGCCAGCAGTGATCTCGGCAGGGTATCCGAGCAGTACTTC. It translates to CASSDLGRVSEQYF.

The chain carries TRBV20-1 and TRBJ1-1; tentatively, D is TRBD1 (6 bases). V was shortened by 3 bases and J by 7 bases, with 21 bases between the two germline ends. This CDR3 comprises 15 residues. Looked up from germline, CDR1 is DFQATT and CDR2 is SNEGSKA (reference sequence). In nucleotides, the CDR3 is TGCAGTGCTAGGGGGGGCAGGGTAGGAACTATTGAAGCTTTCTTT. Amino acids: CSARGGRVGTIEAFF.

This clonotype was seen a handful of times. This chain links TRBV7-9 with TRBJ2-7, with 11 nucleotides matching TRBD2. Looked up from germline, CDR1 is SEHNR and CDR2 is FQNEAQ (reference sequence). This CDR3 region has 15 residues. J lost 5 bases, V lost 2 bases, and 5 bases had no gene match. In DNA form, the CDR3 reads TGTGCCAGCAGCTTAATGGCTAGCGGGGGGCACGAGCAGTACTTC. Translation gives CASSLMASGGHEQYF.

This clonotype was seen a few times. J is TRBJ2-2 and V is TRBV5-1, with 7 bases that match TRBD2. CDR1 and CDR2 from the germline V gene are SGHRS and YFSETQ. Trimming removed 6 bases from V and 5 bases from J; junction bases left unmatched: 13. CDR3 length equals 16 residues. In DNA form, the CDR3 reads TGCGCCAGCACCGCTTTGGCGGGAGTAGGGACCGGGGAGCTGTTTTTT. This encodes CASTALAGVGTGELFF.

CDR3 coding DNA: TGCGCCAGTCAGCAAAACCTCGAGGGGGCCGGGGAGCTGTTTTTT. It codes for CASQQNLEGAGELFF. V is TRBV5-1 and J is TRBJ2-2, with a weak D call TRBD1 (6 bases). CDR1 and CDR2 from the germline V gene are SGHRS and YFSETQ. The V end was cut by 8 bases, the J end by 6 bases, with 20 bases between. This CDR3 comprises 15 residues.

The chain combines TRBV6-1 with TRBJ2-1, with 13 bases lining up with TRBD2. This CDR3 is 16 amino acids long. Per the germline V gene, CDR1 is MNHNS and CDR2 is SASEGT. V lost 6 bases, J lost 10 bases, and 12 bases stayed unmatched. The CDR3 sequence: CASRTLAGGRFGEQFF. The DNA for the CDR3 is TGTGCCAGCAGAACACTAGCGGGGGGGAGGTTTGGCGAGCAGTTCTTC.

This chain links TRBV9 with TRBJ1-2; the D gene is possibly TRBD1 (5 bases). The V end was cut by 1 base, the J end by 5 bases, with 9 bases between. The CDR3 runs 13 residues. Per germline, CDR1 SGDLS and CDR2 YYNGEE. CDR3 coding DNA: TGTGCCAGCAGCGTAATGCAGGGTTATGGCTACACCTTC. This translates into CASSVMQGYGYTF.

By sample share, this clonotype is medium-sized (0.01 to 0.1%). The genes are TRBV29-1 and TRBJ2-7; D not certain. Germline V gene sequence: CDR1 SQVTM, CDR2 ANQGSEA. The CDR3 contains 12 residues. Trimming took off 2 bases at V and 3 bases at J, with 8 bases between the two ends. This CDR3 is CSVELDGYEQYF. Written as DNA, the CDR3 is TGCAGCGTTGAACTGGACGGCTACGAGCAGTACTTC.

The chain links TRBV20-1 to TRBJ2-2; 9 nucleotides align to TRBD1. This CDR3 has 13 residues. The V gene's germline CDR1 is DFQATT and CDR2 SNEGSKA (reference sequence). The V segment lost 5 bases and the J segment 5 bases; nucleotides outside the gene matches: 3. The CDR3 DNA sequence: TGCAGTGCTGTACAGGGGGCGACCGGGGAGCTGTTTTTT. This translates into CSAVQGATGELFF.

The chain uses TRBV20-1 and TRBJ2-3; TRBD2 matches at 9 bases. V shed 2 bases, J shed 4 bases, and the junction held 4 bases outside the gene matches. The germline gives CDR1 DFQATT, CDR2 SNEGSKA (reference sequence). The CDR3 consists of 14 residues. The CDR3 bases are TGCAGTGCTAGATCGCTAGCGGGACCAGATACGCAGTATTTT. Translating it yields CSARSLAGPDTQYF.

The V gene is TRBV29-1, the J gene TRBJ1-4, with 10 nucleotides matching TRBD1. The CDR3 extends over 16 amino acids. Germline-derived CDR1 and CDR2 are SQVTM and ANQGSEA. V was pared by 0 bases and J by 6 bases, with 7 bases of the junction left unmatched. The CDR3 coding sequence is TGCAGCGTTGAAGATGGGCTGGGACAGGGGTATGAAAAACTGTTTTTT. This gives the protein CSVEDGLGQGYEKLFF.

The chain uses TRBV7-9 and TRBJ1-4; TRBD1 agrees at 10 bases. CDR3 length: 16 residues. Germline loops: CDR1 SEHNR, CDR2 FQNEAQ (reference sequence). The J segment lost 8 bases and the V segment lost 4 bases, leaving 10 bases of the junction unmatched. CDR3 region: CASSSGSGTGVEKLFF. The CDR3 DNA is TGTGCCAGCAGCTCGGGATCCGGGACAGGGGTCGAAAAACTGTTTTTT.

The chain employs TRBV6-2 or TRBV6-3 and TRBJ1-5; D might be TRBD1 (5 bases). The germline V and J ends were trimmed by 9 bases and 5 bases, with 11 bases remaining between them. This CDR3 spans 12 amino acids. Germline V lookup: CDR1 MNHEY, CDR2 SVGEGT. The CDR3 spells CASDQGYQPQHF. As DNA, the CDR3 is TGTGCCAGTGATCAGGGCTATCAGCCCCAGCATTTT.

This clonotype has only a few counts. This chain joins TRBV6-2 or TRBV6-3 and TRBJ2-1, with 10 bases fitting TRBD2. Germline CDR1 reads MNHEY; CDR2 reads SVGEGT. V shed 6 bases, J shed 4 bases, and the junction held 6 bases outside the gene matches. This CDR3 is 15 amino acids long. This CDR3 is CASSALAGIYNEQFF. The CDR3 coding sequence is TGTGCCAGCAGCGCACTAGCGGGAATATACAATGAGCAGTTCTTC.

This clonotype was seen a handful of times. The chain joins TRBV10-3 to TRBJ2-6; D is perhaps TRBD2 (5 bases). Trimming left V 0 bases short and J 2 bases short, with 8 bases between. CDR3 length: 16 residues. The germline gives CDR1 ENHRY, CDR2 SYGVKD. CDR3 amino acids: CAISESGEPGANVLTF. The CDR3 DNA reads as TGTGCCATCAGTGAGTCGGGAGAGCCTGGGGCCAACGTCCTGACTTTC.

The rearrangement links TRBV5-1 to TRBJ2-2; D is unclear. V lost 4 bases and J lost 6, with 19 bases in between. CDR3 length equals 16 residues. Germline V CDR1 and CDR2: SGHRS, YFSETQ. CDR3 bases: TGCGCCAGCAGCCCTGACCGCGGAGTAGAGTCCGGGGAGCTGTTTTTT. This encodes CASSPDRGVESGELFF.

This clonotype was counted between two and nine times. V and J are TRBV2 and TRBJ2-2; D not certain. V dropped 7 bases and J dropped 6 bases, with 12 bases sitting between them. CDR3 length: 13 amino acids. Germline CDR1 SNHLY, CDR2 FYNNEI. CDR3 nucleotide sequence: TGTGCCAGCACCGCAGAACCATCCGGGGAGCTGTTTTTT. It is translated as CASTAEPSGELFF. Full variable domain (outside the CDR3, taken from reference TRBV2 and TRBJ2-2): EPEVTQTPSHQVTQMGQEVILRCVPISNHLYFYWYRQILGQKVEFLVSFYNNEISEKSEIFDDQFSVERPDGSNFTLKIRSTKLEDSAMYFCASTAEPSGELFFGEGSRLTVL.

The V and J genes are TRBV11-2 and TRBJ2-7, with D maybe TRBD2 (5 bases). Germline V lookup: CDR1 SGHAT, CDR2 FQNNGV. This CDR3 has 12 amino acids. V was pared by 2 bases and J by 7 bases, with 9 bases between. The CDR3 sequence is CASSLFSEEQYF. The CDR3 DNA is TGTGCCAGCAGCTTATTTAGCGAAGAGCAGTACTTC.